A single T cell receptor (beta chain) is shown here with its context. CDR3 size: 15 residues. Germline values: CDR1 SEHNR, CDR2 FQNEAQ (reference sequence). The V end lost 5 bases, the J end lost 4 bases, and 16 bases lay between the germline ends. Profiling relied on immunoSEQ multiplex PCR, and the TCRdb table lists in-frame clones only, not all of them. The table records some 150,000 clones, about 81% of them present only once. The data originate from a study of T cell responses to AZD1222 COVID-19 vaccine. This material consisted of peripheral blood, taken on day 0 of MenACWY control vaccination. The V call is TRBV7-9, the J call TRBJ2-3; perhaps D is TRBD1 or TRBD2 (7 bases each). The source is an adult in good health. The CDR3 DNA is TGTGCCAGCAGCCCAGGGGGGGGCGCCGCAGATACGCAGTATTTT. This sequence encodes CASSPGGGAADTQYF. Full variable domain (missing parts from reference TRBV7-9 and TRBJ2-3): DTGVSQNPRHKITKRGQNVTFRCDPISEHNRLYWYRQTLGQGPEFLTYFQNEAQLEKSRLLSDRFSAERPKGSFSTLEIQRTEQGDSAMYLCASSPGGGAADTQYFGPGTRLTVL.